A selection of T cell receptor beta chains follows, all from one sample in a study of T cell repertoires in cytomegalovirus infection. Each CDR3 protein is one row after TCRdb ran MiXCR on the reads. The table records around 630,000 distinct CDR3 sequences, 20% to 25% of them present only once. Sample: CD8+ T cells from PBMCs. The receptors come from a human donor in good health (CMV status not recorded). Some clones in this sample may be carry-over from other donors' samples. Both conserved end residues are part of each CDR3. A D gene is named only where the DNA matches it firmly. Clone size appears in some rows only: once, few, many, or a class for an expanded clone.

j_gene: TRBJ1-1; v_gene: TRBV29-1; d_gene: .; abundance: .; CDR3aa: CSVPFDRSGTEAFF; CDR3nt: TGCAGCGTTCCCTTCGACAGGTCCGGGACTGAAGCTTTCTTT
j_gene: TRBJ2-6; v_gene: TRBV28; d_gene: .; abundance: few; CDR3aa: CATRDTSSGANVLTF; CDR3nt: TGTGCCACCCGGGACACCAGCTCTGGGGCCAACGTCCTGACTTTC
j_gene: TRBJ2-7; v_gene: TRBV7-9; d_gene: .; abundance: .; CDR3aa: CASSKTGQRDSYEQYF; CDR3nt: TGTGCCAGCAGCAAAACAGGGCAAAGGGACTCCTACGAGCAGTACTTC
j_gene: TRBJ2-1; v_gene: TRBV28; d_gene: .; abundance: many; CDR3aa: CASSLVTVPYNEQFF; CDR3nt: TGTGCCAGCAGTTTAGTAACGGTCCCCTACAATGAGCAGTTCTTC
j_gene: TRBJ2-3; v_gene: TRBV9; d_gene: .; abundance: .; CDR3aa: CASSVEWGGTDTQYF; CDR3nt: TGTGCCAGCAGCGTAGAGTGGGGAGGCACAGATACGCAGTATTTT
j_gene: TRBJ1-2; v_gene: TRBV2; d_gene: .; abundance: few; CDR3aa: CASSEGGTLYGYTF; CDR3nt: TGTGCCAGCAGTGAAGGGGGTACCCTCTATGGCTACACCTTC
j_gene: TRBJ2-1; v_gene: TRBV7-9; d_gene: TRBD1; abundance: few; CDR3aa: CASSLIGTGGAYNEQFF; CDR3nt: TGTGCCAGCAGCTTGATCGGGACAGGGGGAGCCTACAATGAGCAGTTCTTC
j_gene: TRBJ2-7; v_gene: TRBV9; d_gene: TRBD2; abundance: few; CDR3aa: CASSPRNSGTSEQYF; CDR3nt: TGTGCCAGCAGCCCCCGAAACAGTGGGACTAGCGAGCAGTACTTC
j_gene: TRBJ2-2; v_gene: TRBV14; d_gene: .; abundance: few; CDR3aa: CASSQIVGFSNTGELFF; CDR3nt: TGTGCCAGCAGCCAAATCGTAGGATTTTCGAACACCGGGGAGCTGTTTTTT
j_gene: TRBJ2-3; v_gene: TRBV20-1; d_gene: .; abundance: .; CDR3aa: CSATPRGTYTDTQYF; CDR3nt: TGCAGTGCTACCCCCCGGGGGACTTACACAGATACGCAGTATTTT
j_gene: TRBJ2-1; v_gene: TRBV6-5; d_gene: .; abundance: many; CDR3aa: CASSPESSYNEQFF; CDR3nt: TGTGCCAGCAGCCCGGAGAGCTCCTACAATGAGCAGTTCTTC
j_gene: TRBJ2-1; v_gene: TRBV12-3/TRBV12-4; d_gene: .; abundance: once; CDR3aa: CASSLEAVHWSYNEQFF; CDR3nt: TGTGCCAGCAGTTTAGAGGCAGTTCACTGGTCCTACAATGAGCAGTTCTTC
j_gene: TRBJ1-1; v_gene: TRBV20-1; d_gene: .; abundance: .; CDR3aa: CSARGGAGVEVWAFF; CDR3nt: TGCAGTGCTAGGGGTGGTGCAGGGGTCGAGGTTTGGGCTTTCTTT
j_gene: TRBJ2-1; v_gene: TRBV29-1; d_gene: TRBD2; abundance: .; CDR3aa: CSVISGGADEQFF; CDR3nt: TGCAGCGTTATTAGCGGGGGGGCAGATGAGCAGTTCTTC
j_gene: TRBJ2-1; v_gene: TRBV2; d_gene: TRBD2; abundance: .; CDR3aa: CASSDWGRGYNEQFF; CDR3nt: TGTGCCAGCAGTGACTGGGGGAGGGGCTACAATGAGCAGTTCTTC
j_gene: TRBJ1-1; v_gene: TRBV20-1; d_gene: .; abundance: many; CDR3aa: CSANPRSAAEAFF; CDR3nt: TGCAGTGCTAATCCACGGAGCGCCGCTGAAGCTTTCTTT
j_gene: TRBJ2-1; v_gene: TRBV20-1; d_gene: .; abundance: .; CDR3aa: CSASMTLGSYNEQFF; CDR3nt: TGCAGTGCTAGCATGACTCTTGGCTCCTACAATGAGCAGTTCTTC
j_gene: TRBJ2-5; v_gene: TRBV11-2; d_gene: TRBD2; abundance: few; CDR3aa: CASSLQRRGGFQETQYF; CDR3nt: TGTGCCAGCAGCTTGCAGCGGCGGGGGGGTTTCCAAGAGACCCAGTACTTC
j_gene: TRBJ1-1; v_gene: TRBV10-3; d_gene: TRBD1; abundance: few; CDR3aa: CAISGRTGVNTEAFF; CDR3nt: TGTGCCATCAGTGGACGGACAGGGGTGAACACTGAAGCTTTCTTT
j_gene: TRBJ2-2; v_gene: TRBV7-8; d_gene: .; abundance: .; CDR3aa: CASSSLFGEDTGELFF; CDR3nt: TGTGCCAGCAGCTCCCTGTTCGGGGAGGACACCGGGGAGCTGTTTTTT
j_gene: TRBJ1-3; v_gene: TRBV7-2; d_gene: .; abundance: .; CDR3aa: CASSSQGSGNTIYF; CDR3nt: TGTGCCAGCAGCTCCCAGGGTAGTGGAAACACCATATATTTT
j_gene: TRBJ1-2; v_gene: TRBV18; d_gene: TRBD1; abundance: few; CDR3aa: CASSPVETGEKGYGYTF; CDR3nt: TGTGCCAGCTCACCCGTGGAGACAGGGGAAAAGGGCTATGGCTACACCTTC
j_gene: TRBJ2-5; v_gene: TRBV5-6; d_gene: TRBD2; abundance: .; CDR3aa: CASSPGTSLLQETQYF; CDR3nt: TGTGCCAGCAGCCCAGGGACTAGCCTCCTCCAAGAGACCCAGTACTTC
j_gene: TRBJ2-1; v_gene: TRBV20-1; d_gene: .; abundance: .; CDR3aa: CSARVDRGGYYNEQFF; CDR3nt: TGCAGTGCCAGAGTTGATAGGGGGGGCTACTACAATGAGCAGTTCTTC
j_gene: TRBJ2-3; v_gene: TRBV7-6; d_gene: .; abundance: many; CDR3aa: CASSLGLALDTQYF; CDR3nt: TGTGCCAGCAGCTTAGGGCTAGCTTTGGATACGCAGTATTTT
j_gene: TRBJ1-1; v_gene: TRBV11-1; d_gene: TRBD1; abundance: many; CDR3aa: CASSLTGPEDTEAFF; CDR3nt: TGTGCCAGCAGCTTGACAGGGCCCGAGGACACTGAAGCTTTCTTT
j_gene: TRBJ2-3; v_gene: TRBV6-2/TRBV6-3; d_gene: TRBD2; abundance: few; CDR3aa: CATTLAQRGYTDTQYF; CDR3nt: TGTGCCACCACCCTCGCCCAGCGGGGGTACACAGATACGCAGTATTTT
j_gene: TRBJ1-5; v_gene: TRBV14; d_gene: .; abundance: .; CDR3aa: CASSQGGPYSNQPQHF; CDR3nt: TGTGCCAGCAGCCAAGGGGGGCCTTATAGCAATCAGCCCCAGCATTTT
j_gene: TRBJ2-1; v_gene: TRBV12-3/TRBV12-4; d_gene: .; abundance: many; CDR3aa: CATSMRSYNEQFF; CDR3nt: TGTGCCACCTCGATGAGGTCCTACAATGAGCAGTTCTTC
j_gene: TRBJ2-2; v_gene: TRBV20-1; d_gene: .; abundance: .; CDR3aa: CSARVSHRGGGELFF; CDR3nt: TGCAGTGCTAGAGTTTCTCACAGAGGAGGCGGGGAGCTGTTTTTT
j_gene: TRBJ1-1; v_gene: TRBV6-5; d_gene: .; abundance: .; CDR3aa: CASSYHDKTEAFF; CDR3nt: TGTGCCAGCAGTTACCACGATAAAACTGAAGCTTTCTTT
j_gene: TRBJ1-1; v_gene: TRBV5-1; d_gene: TRBD1; abundance: .; CDR3aa: CASSLRGQANTEAFF; CDR3nt: TGCGCCAGCAGCTTGCGGGGACAGGCGAACACTGAAGCTTTCTTT
j_gene: TRBJ2-7; v_gene: TRBV28; d_gene: .; abundance: few; CDR3aa: CASSTLGEALTYEQYF; CDR3nt: TGTGCCAGCAGTACCTTAGGGGAAGCTCTTACCTACGAGCAGTACTTC
j_gene: TRBJ2-1; v_gene: TRBV7-9; d_gene: TRBD1; abundance: .; CDR3aa: CASSGAGTGRSEQFF; CDR3nt: TGTGCCAGCAGCGGGGCCGGGACAGGGAGGTCTGAGCAGTTCTTC
j_gene: TRBJ2-5; v_gene: TRBV29-1; d_gene: .; abundance: few; CDR3aa: CSVWTWRETQYF; CDR3nt: TGCAGCGTCTGGACGTGGAGGGAGACCCAGTACTTC
j_gene: TRBJ1-4; v_gene: TRBV14; d_gene: .; abundance: few; CDR3aa: CASSPANEKLFF; CDR3nt: TGTGCCAGCAGCCCAGCAAATGAAAAACTGTTTTTT
j_gene: TRBJ2-3; v_gene: TRBV28; d_gene: .; abundance: many; CDR3aa: CASSPDSLHTDTQYF; CDR3nt: TGTGCCAGCAGTCCCGACTCCCTCCACACAGATACGCAGTATTTT
j_gene: TRBJ1-1; v_gene: TRBV19; d_gene: .; abundance: .; CDR3aa: CVSLEGNTEAFF; CDR3nt: TGTGTCAGCCTAGAGGGGAACACTGAAGCTTTCTTT
j_gene: TRBJ2-1; v_gene: TRBV7-8; d_gene: TRBD2; abundance: many; CDR3aa: CASTRGGYNEQFF; CDR3nt: TGTGCCAGCACGCGGGGGGGATACAATGAGCAGTTCTTC
j_gene: TRBJ2-7; v_gene: TRBV6-6; d_gene: .; abundance: .; CDR3aa: CASSSYRDNYEQYF; CDR3nt: TGTGCCAGCAGCTCGTACAGGGATAACTACGAGCAGTACTTC
j_gene: TRBJ1-6; v_gene: TRBV5-6; d_gene: .; abundance: many; CDR3aa: CASSSGRPNSPLHF; CDR3nt: TGTGCCAGCAGCTCCGGACGACCGAATTCACCCCTCCACTTT
j_gene: TRBJ1-4; v_gene: TRBV6-6; d_gene: TRBD1; abundance: .; CDR3aa: CASSYSRGGEKEKLFF; CDR3nt: TGTGCCAGCAGTTACTCGAGAGGGGGCGAGAAAGAAAAACTGTTTTTT
j_gene: TRBJ1-2; v_gene: TRBV5-1; d_gene: TRBD1; abundance: once; CDR3aa: CASGDRGYGYTF; CDR3nt: TGCGCCAGCGGCGACAGGGGATATGGCTACACCTTC
j_gene: TRBJ1-1; v_gene: TRBV5-6; d_gene: .; abundance: few; CDR3aa: CASSFRGPEAFF; CDR3nt: TGTGCCAGCAGCTTTCGAGGTCCTGAAGCTTTCTTT
j_gene: TRBJ2-1; v_gene: TRBV4-1; d_gene: TRBD2; abundance: many; CDR3aa: CASSPVATRGGGEQFF; CDR3nt: TGCGCCAGCAGCCCCGTGGCTACGCGGGGGGGTGGTGAGCAGTTCTTC
j_gene: TRBJ2-3; v_gene: TRBV7-2; d_gene: .; abundance: many; CDR3aa: CASSSGHRVTDTQYF; CDR3nt: TGTGCCAGCAGCTCGGGACACAGGGTCACAGATACGCAGTATTTT
j_gene: TRBJ2-3; v_gene: TRBV29-1; d_gene: .; abundance: few; CDR3aa: CSLASRGLPNTQYF; CDR3nt: TGCAGTCTGGCCTCCAGGGGCCTTCCGAATACGCAGTATTTT
j_gene: TRBJ2-1; v_gene: TRBV19; d_gene: .; abundance: few; CDR3aa: CASSTAPPHNEQFF; CDR3nt: TGTGCCAGTAGTACAGCGCCACCCCACAATGAGCAGTTCTTC
j_gene: TRBJ2-1; v_gene: TRBV28; d_gene: .; abundance: many; CDR3aa: CASSPNFQGSYNEQFF; CDR3nt: TGTGCCAGCAGTCCCAACTTTCAGGGTTCCTACAATGAGCAGTTCTTC
j_gene: TRBJ1-5; v_gene: TRBV28; d_gene: .; abundance: .; CDR3aa: CVSREYSNQPQHF; CDR3nt: TGTGTCAGCAGGGAATATAGCAATCAGCCCCAGCATTTT
j_gene: TRBJ2-1; v_gene: TRBV7-2; d_gene: .; abundance: few; CDR3aa: CASSLNKGEGARMDEQFF; CDR3nt: TGTGCCAGCAGCTTAAATAAGGGGGAGGGGGCGCGGATGGATGAGCAGTTCTTC
j_gene: TRBJ2-1; v_gene: TRBV7-6; d_gene: TRBD2; abundance: many; CDR3aa: CASSPRGGVSYNEQFF; CDR3nt: TGTGCCAGCAGCCCCCGGGGGGGGGTTTCCTACAATGAGCAGTTCTTC
j_gene: TRBJ1-1; v_gene: TRBV14; d_gene: .; abundance: few; CDR3aa: CASSPVVGRETEAFF; CDR3nt: TGTGCCAGCAGCCCTGTGGTGGGGAGGGAGACTGAAGCTTTCTTT
j_gene: TRBJ1-1; v_gene: TRBV27; d_gene: .; abundance: .; CDR3aa: CASSPPHFQGSTEAFF; CDR3nt: TGTGCCAGCAGTCCCCCACACTTCCAGGGCTCCACTGAAGCTTTCTTT
j_gene: TRBJ2-3; v_gene: TRBV29-1; d_gene: .; abundance: .; CDR3aa: CSVEDPGQPNSSTDTQYF; CDR3nt: TGCAGCGTTGAAGACCCTGGACAGCCAAACTCTAGCACAGATACGCAGTATTTT
j_gene: TRBJ2-1; v_gene: TRBV6-4; d_gene: TRBD2; abundance: .; CDR3aa: CASSDIGGGSHEQFF; CDR3nt: TGTGCCAGCAGTGATATTGGCGGGGGGTCCCATGAGCAGTTCTTC
j_gene: TRBJ2-1; v_gene: TRBV19; d_gene: TRBD2; abundance: many; CDR3aa: CASSIRSEAGGNNEQFF; CDR3nt: TGTGCCAGTAGTATAAGATCCGAAGCGGGGGGGAACAATGAGCAGTTCTTC